This T cell receptor (beta chain) was captured by sequencing in a study of CD8+CD57+ T cells in acquired aplastic anemia. This CDR3 spans 14 amino acids. Germline CDR1 and CDR2: SGDLS and YYNGEE. Trimming removed 4 bases from V and 6 bases from J; junction bases left unmatched: 9. Template material for TCR beta VDJ and CDR3 profiling consisted of genomic DNA. MiXCR, run by TCRdb on the reads, gives a single entry per CDR3 protein. The sample has about 190,000 distinct CDR3 sequences, 50% to 75% seen once. The source material was sorted CD4+, CD8+, or CD8+CD57+ T cells (not recorded which) from PBMCs. This sequence originates from a human donor with severe aplastic anemia or a healthy control (not recorded which). The chain has TRBV9 and TRBJ1-2, with TRBD1 identical over 7 bases. The CDR3 DNA reads as TGTGCCAGCAGCCAGTTCGACAGGGATGATGGCTACACCTTC. Amino acids: CASSQFDRDDGYTF.